These 3 T cell receptor beta chains were sequenced from one sample in a study of cytomegalovirus exposure and HLA in healthy donors. PCR used 60 Vbeta primers and 13 Jbeta primers. The method was immunoSEQ multiplex PCR; TCRdb's version includes in-frame clones alone and lacks a portion of them. Of some 170,000 clones in the sample, around 75% are singletons; the top ten hold 2.9%. The sample taken for sequencing was PBMCs. The receptors derive from a male donor in good health and CMV-seronegative.

The J gene is TRBJ2-6, the V gene TRBV4-1; maybe TRBD2 (6 bases). The CDR3 has 18 amino acids. The V end was cut by 3 bases, the J end by 0 bases, with 15 bases between. Germline V gives CDR1 MGHRA, CDR2 YSYEKL. DNA for the CDR3: TGCGCCAGCAGCCAGGCGGGCGGGGATCTCTCTGGGGCCAACGTCCTGACTTTC. Residues: CASSQAGGDLSGANVLTF.

This sequence joins TRBV11-2 and TRBJ1-3, with TRBD1 matching over 7 bases. The CDR3 runs 14 residues. Germline V CDR1 and CDR2: SGHAT, FQNNGV. Losses at the gene ends were 5 bases for V and 3 bases for J; bases not matched to a gene: 4. CDR3 bases: TGTGCCAGCAGCCCACAGGGGCTTGGAAACACCATATATTTT. Residues: CASSPQGLGNTIYF.

The chain has TRBV9 and TRBJ1-4, with D hard to call. CDR3 length: 15 residues. CDR1 is SGDLS and CDR2 is YYNGEE in the germline V gene. The V gene lost 4 bases and the J gene lost 3 bases, with 13 bases spanning the gap. This CDR3 is CASSLLGLSNEKLFF. The CDR3 coding sequence is TGTGCCAGCAGCTTATTGGGCCTGTCTAATGAAAAACTGTTTTTT.